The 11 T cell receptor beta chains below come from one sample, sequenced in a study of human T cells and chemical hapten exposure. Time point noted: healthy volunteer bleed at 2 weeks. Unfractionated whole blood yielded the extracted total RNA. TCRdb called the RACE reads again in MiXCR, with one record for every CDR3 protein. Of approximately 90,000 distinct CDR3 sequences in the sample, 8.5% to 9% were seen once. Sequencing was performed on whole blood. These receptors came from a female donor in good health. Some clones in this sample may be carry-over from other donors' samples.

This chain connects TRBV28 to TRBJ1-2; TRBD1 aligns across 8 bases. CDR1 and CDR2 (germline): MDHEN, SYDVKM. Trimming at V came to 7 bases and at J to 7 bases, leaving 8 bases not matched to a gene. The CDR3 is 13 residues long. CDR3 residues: CASTPDRVSGYTF. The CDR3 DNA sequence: TGTGCCAGCACCCCGGACAGGGTGTCTGGCTACACCTTC.

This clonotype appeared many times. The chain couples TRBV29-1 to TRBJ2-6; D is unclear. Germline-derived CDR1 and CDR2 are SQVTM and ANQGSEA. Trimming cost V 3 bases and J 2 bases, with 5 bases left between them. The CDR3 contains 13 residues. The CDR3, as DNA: TGCAGCGTTGATGGAGCTGGGGCCAACGTCCTGACTTTC. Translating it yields CSVDGAGANVLTF.

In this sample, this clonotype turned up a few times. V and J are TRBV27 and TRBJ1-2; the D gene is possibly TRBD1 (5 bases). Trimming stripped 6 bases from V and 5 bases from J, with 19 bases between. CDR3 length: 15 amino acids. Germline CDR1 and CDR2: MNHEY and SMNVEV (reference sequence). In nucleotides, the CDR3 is TGTGCCAGCAGACTTGAGGGGCGAGGCGGGTATGGCTACACCTTC. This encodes CASRLEGRGGYGYTF.

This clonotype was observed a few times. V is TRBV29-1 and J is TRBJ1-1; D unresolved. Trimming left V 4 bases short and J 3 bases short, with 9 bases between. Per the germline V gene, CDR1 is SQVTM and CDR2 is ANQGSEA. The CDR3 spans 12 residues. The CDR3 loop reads CSVARSDTEAFF. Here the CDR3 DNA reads TGCAGCGTTGCTCGATCGGACACTGAAGCTTTCTTT.

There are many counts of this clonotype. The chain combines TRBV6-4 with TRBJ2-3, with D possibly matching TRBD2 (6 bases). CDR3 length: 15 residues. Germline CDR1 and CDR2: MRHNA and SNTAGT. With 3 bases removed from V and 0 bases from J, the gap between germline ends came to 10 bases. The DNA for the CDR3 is TGTGCCAGCAGTGATGGTGGGACTAGCACAGATACGCAGTATTTT. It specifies CASSDGGTSTDTQYF.

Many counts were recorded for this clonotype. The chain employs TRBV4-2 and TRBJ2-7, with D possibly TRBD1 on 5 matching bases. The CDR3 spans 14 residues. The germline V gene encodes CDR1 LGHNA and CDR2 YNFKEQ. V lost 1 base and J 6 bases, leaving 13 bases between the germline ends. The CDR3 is CASSQGARVGEQYF. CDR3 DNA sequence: TGTGCCAGCAGCCAAGGGGCCAGGGTAGGCGAGCAGTACTTC.

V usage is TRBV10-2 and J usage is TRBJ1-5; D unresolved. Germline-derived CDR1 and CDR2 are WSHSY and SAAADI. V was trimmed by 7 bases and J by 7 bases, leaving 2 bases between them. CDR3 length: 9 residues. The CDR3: CASTQPQHF. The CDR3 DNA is TGCGCCAGCACCCAGCCCCAGCATTTT.

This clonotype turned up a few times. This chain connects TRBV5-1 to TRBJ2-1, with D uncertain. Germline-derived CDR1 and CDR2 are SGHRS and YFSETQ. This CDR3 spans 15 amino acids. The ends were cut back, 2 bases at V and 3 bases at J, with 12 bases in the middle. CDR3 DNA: TGCGCCAGCAGCTTCGATGGTAGTGGCTACAATGAGCAGTTCTTC. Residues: CASSFDGSGYNEQFF.

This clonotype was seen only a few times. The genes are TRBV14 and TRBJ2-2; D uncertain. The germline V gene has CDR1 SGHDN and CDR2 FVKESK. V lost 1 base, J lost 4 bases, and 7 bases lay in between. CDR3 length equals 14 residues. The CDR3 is CASSQGWITGELFF. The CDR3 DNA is TGTGCCAGCAGCCAAGGATGGATCACCGGGGAGCTGTTTTTT.

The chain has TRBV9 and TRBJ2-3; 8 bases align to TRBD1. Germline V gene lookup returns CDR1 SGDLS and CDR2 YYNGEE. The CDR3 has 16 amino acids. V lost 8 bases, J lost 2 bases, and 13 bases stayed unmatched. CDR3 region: CARLIPGGSITDTQYF. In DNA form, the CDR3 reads TGTGCCAGACTTATCCCAGGGGGCTCAATCACAGATACGCAGTATTTT.

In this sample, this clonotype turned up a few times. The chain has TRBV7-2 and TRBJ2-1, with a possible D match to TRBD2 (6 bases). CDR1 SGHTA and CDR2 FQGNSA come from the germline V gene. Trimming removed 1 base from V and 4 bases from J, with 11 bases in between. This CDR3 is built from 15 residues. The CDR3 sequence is CASSLVADSYNEQFF. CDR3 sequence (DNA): TGTGCCAGCAGCTTAGTAGCGGATTCATACAATGAGCAGTTCTTC. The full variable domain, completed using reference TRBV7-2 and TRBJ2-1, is GAGVSQSPSNKVTEKGKDVELRCDPISGHTALYWYRQSLGQGLEFLIYFQGNSAPDKSGLPSDRFSAERTGGSVSTLTIQRTQQEDSAVYLCASSLVADSYNEQFFGPGTRLTVL.